The sequence of this T cell receptor (beta chain) was determined in a study of blood T cell repertoires in COVID-19 (dated by TCRdb to between 2020 and 2021). Looking at the study overall: Collaborator samples came from the United States, Italy and Spain and covered acute and convalescent phases of COVID-19. The prospective study material was composed of cDNA or gDNA derived from T cells, B-cell-depleted T cells, or PBMCs. The dataset comprised deeply sampled blood TCRbeta repertoires from subjects exposed to, actively infected with, or recovered from COVID-19. The repertoires were released in a freely available public database intended as a resource for research on the immune response to SARS-CoV-2. Samples were obtained from the ongoing ImmuneRACE study (first 160 participants) and from approximately 1,200 subjects provided by 6 global collaborators. The sample metadata nearly always contained a de-identified subject ID, COVID-19 status, age in years and sex. HLA class I and class II types, where available, came from metadata supplied by the sample provider rather than from assay-based typing. Summary of the overall study and its limitations: The amount of clinical and demographic metadata varied by source and participant and was provided uncurated.

Comments on this clone: It lacks a known antigen. The input lacks base qualities; no much larger clone sits a single base away.

The collaborating institutions used their own protocols to collect whole blood in K2EDTA tubes. For TCRbeta analysis, collaborators shipped samples in one of three forms: frozen whole blood, isolated PBMCs, or DNA extracted from either of those sample types. Inclusive of the bounding cysteine and phenylalanine, the CDR3 is 17 residues long. CDR3 DNA only is kept here, 51 bases in frame from base 1. Reading the germline V gene (reference sequence) gives CDR1 GTSNPN and CDR2 SVGIG. V is pruned by 2 bases and J by 7 bases, leaving 12 bases of the junction without a gene match. TCRbeta CDR3 regions were amplified from genomic DNA using the immunoSEQ Assay, a bias-controlled multiplex PCR. The paper's processing steps were these. Within the assay, amplification of reference gene primers was used to estimate how many nucleated cells each sample contained. To quantify the absolute abundance of each unique TCRbeta CDR3 rearrangement, sequence reads were collapsed and filtered. For each sample, productive Simpson clonality was calculated as the square root of Simpson's diversity index across productive rearrangements. Sourced from immuneACCESS, this table was stored by TCRdb with only in-frame sequences that have V and J called. A share of the clones is absent; for the studies checked, an unresolved V gene accounts for under half, and the remainder has no known explanation. V and J calls plus clone size are reproduced from that table; the DNA served to infer D and trimming. For this sample there are 270,000 or so clones; 82% appear just once. The top ten hold under 3.5% of the sample.

Recombination connected TRBV30 to TRBJ1-6, with 9 bases matching TRBD1. This TCR derives from a woman between 18 and 29 years old with acute or convalescent COVID-19. The sample consisted of peripheral blood. The CDR3 protein: CAWSIGQGRPGNSPLHF. The DNA sequence is given as TGTGCCTGGAGTATAGGACAGGGGAGGCCCGGGAATTCACCCCTCCACTTT.